There are many counts of the clone carrying this T cell receptor (beta chain). Its cognate antigen is unknown. The entry originates in a study of T cells in Graves' hyperthyroidism and ophthalmopathy. Study outcomes and limitations: Through a model of 13 V-J features, ophthalmopathy was separated from stable hyperthyroidism.

RNA transcripts served as the template for amplifying TCR beta CDR3 regions. Researchers ran a first-round RT-PCR on the TCR CDR3 using the HTBI primer set. MiXCR, run by TCRdb on the multiplex PCR reads, gives a single entry per CDR3 protein. The sample has hundreds of thousands of distinct CDR3 sequences, approximately 40% seen once; the top ten hold 7.5% to 9.5%. V lost 8 bases to trimming and J lost 5 bases, with 19 bases between them. Germline V gene sequence: CDR1 ENHRY, CDR2 SYGVKD. There are 14 residues in the CDR3. The TCR sequence derives from a man younger than 30 with Graves' hyperthyroidism. V and J are TRBV10-3 and TRBJ2-7; D may be TRBD2 (6 bases). The material sequenced was blood. The CDR3, as DNA: TGTGCCATCCGGCTAGTGGGAGAGCGGGACGAGCAGTACTTC. Protein: CAIRLVGERDEQYF.